One and the same sample provided the 14 T cell receptor beta chains below, sequenced in a study of cytomegalovirus exposure and HLA in healthy donors. Primers: 60 Vbeta forward and 13 Jbeta reverse. Data came from immunoSEQ multiplex PCR; TCRdb stores just in-frame clones and leaves some out. The sample contains approximately 200,000 clones, 70% to 80% of which appear only once. The specimen was PBMCs. The receptor set was obtained from a man in his thirties or forties in good health and CMV-seronegative.

Only one count was recorded for this clone. The J gene is TRBJ2-7, the V gene TRBV4-1; weak D call: TRBD1 (6 bases). With 1 base removed from V and 6 bases from J, the gap between germline ends came to 13 bases. Germline-derived CDR1 and CDR2 are MGHRA and YSYEKL. The CDR3 extends over 14 amino acids. The CDR3 loop reads CASSQVSAGVEQYF. The CDR3 DNA follows: TGCGCCAGCAGCCAAGTTTCGGCAGGGGTCGAGCAGTACTTC.

The chain is built from TRBV19 and TRBJ2-7; TRBD2 agrees at 8 bases. Germline V lookup: CDR1 LNHDA, CDR2 SQIVND (reference sequence). Unmatched junction bases numbered 12, after V lost 5 bases and J lost 0 bases. This CDR3 is built from 17 residues. The CDR3 region has the DNA TGTGCCAGTAGTTTAACCACTAGCGGATCGAGCTCCTACGAGCAGTACTTC. Protein product: CASSLTTSGSSSYEQYF.

This clone was found once. The same CDR3 is also encoded by other DNA sequences in this sample. The rearrangement links TRBV7-6 to TRBJ2-5; 7 bases map to TRBD2. Per germline, CDR1 SGHVS and CDR2 FNYEAQ. J lost 5 bases, V lost 5 bases, and 2 bases had no gene match. This CDR3 has 12 amino acids. This CDR3 reads CASSPRGETQYF. DNA of the CDR3: TGTGCCAGCAGCCCGCGGGGGGAGACCCAGTACTTC.

The chain employs TRBV28 and TRBJ2-7, with 8 bases aligning to TRBD1. Trimming cost V 8 bases and J 6 bases; bases outside gene matches: 12. The CDR3 has 14 amino acids. Germline CDR1 MDHEN, CDR2 SYDVKM. CDR3 nucleotides: TGTGCCAGCTTAAACCGGGACAGGTTAGCCGAGCAGTACTTC. Translated: CASLNRDRLAEQYF. Complete variable domain (other parts from reference TRBV28 and TRBJ2-7): DVKVTQSSRYLVKRTGEKVFLECVQDMDHENMFWYRQDPGLGLRLIYFSYDVKMKEKGDIPEGYSVSREKKERFSLILESASTNQTSMYLCASLNRDRLAEQYFGPGTRLTVT.

This chain joins TRBV12-5 and TRBJ2-1; TRBD1 matches 8 bases. CDR1 is LGHNT and CDR2 is FRNRAP in the germline V gene. CDR3 size: 15 residues. V was pared by 1 base and J by 5 bases, with 4 bases of the junction left unmatched. The DNA of the CDR3 is TGTGCTAGTGGTTTGGCGCAGGGGGCGAACAATGAGCAGTTCTTC. Its protein product is CASGLAQGANNEQFF.

The rearrangement uses TRBV5-1 and TRBJ2-7; 8 bases agree with TRBD1. The CDR3 has 15 amino acids. Germline CDR1 and CDR2: SGHRS and YFSETQ. Trimming at V came to 2 bases and at J to 5 bases, leaving 9 bases not matched to a gene. As DNA, the CDR3 is TGCGCCAGCAGCTTAACTGACAGGGGCTTGAACGAGCAGTACTTC. It is translated as CASSLTDRGLNEQYF.

This sequence joins TRBV6-6 and TRBJ2-7, with 12 positions matching TRBD2. Trimming removed 6 bases from V and 5 bases from J; junction bases left unmatched: 8. CDR1 and CDR2 from the germline V gene are MNHNY and SVGAGI (reference sequence). This CDR3 spans 15 amino acids. For the CDR3, the DNA is TGTGCCAGCAGGCCACCGACTAGCGGGAGTGACGAGCAGTACTTC. Protein: CASRPPTSGSDEQYF.

This clone was seen a handful of times. The V call is TRBV10-2, the J call TRBJ1-1, with 7 bases that match TRBD1. Trimming took 2 bases from V and 1 from J; bases not matched to a gene: 7. From germline, CDR1 is WSHSY and CDR2 SAAADI. The CDR3 consists of 16 residues. This chain's CDR3 is CASSEPGTAPNTEAFF. In nucleotides, the CDR3 is TGCGCCAGCAGTGAGCCAGGGACAGCTCCGAACACTGAAGCTTTCTTT.

The CDR3 protein is CAWSGQGFYEQYF. The DNA for the CDR3 is TGTGCCTGGAGTGGACAGGGCTTCTACGAGCAGTACTTC. The rearrangement uses TRBV30 and TRBJ2-7; 7 bases are shared with TRBD1. V was clipped by 1 base and J by 3 bases; unmatched bases: 3. Germline V lookup: CDR1 GTSNPN, CDR2 SVGIG (reference sequence). The CDR3 extends over 13 amino acids.

This clone has only a few counts. The chain joins TRBV27 to TRBJ2-7, with TRBD1 identical over 9 bases. CDR1 and CDR2 (germline): MNHEY, SMNVEV (reference sequence). The CDR3 runs to 16 residues. The ends lost 3 bases at V and 5 bases at J; junction bases unmatched: 11. CDR3 bases: TGTGCCAGCAGTTTCACAACGCCGGGACAGGGAAACGAGCAGTACTTC. It specifies CASSFTTPGQGNEQYF.

This clone was seen more than once but under ten times. The rearrangement joins TRBV25-1 to TRBJ2-7, with D possibly matching TRBD1 (6 bases). With 3 bases removed from V and 2 bases from J, the gap between germline ends came to 17 bases. This CDR3 has 16 amino acids. Germline V gene lookup returns CDR1 MGHDK and CDR2 SYGVNS. CDR3 in amino acids: CASSDETGLTPYEQYF. Written as DNA, the CDR3 is TGTGCCAGCAGTGATGAAACAGGGTTGACACCCTACGAGCAGTACTTC.

The V gene is TRBV30, the J gene TRBJ1-1; no firm D call. The CDR3 spans 12 residues. The V end was cut by 2 bases, the J end by 6 bases, with 10 bases between. Per germline, CDR1 GTSNPN and CDR2 SVGIG (reference sequence). CDR3 nucleotides: TGTGCCTGGAGTCTAGTAGCTCCTGAAGCTTTCTTT. This codes for CAWSLVAPEAFF.

The chain recombines TRBV5-1 with TRBJ1-3; TRBD1 matches 9 bases. CDR1 is SGHRS and CDR2 is YFSETQ in the germline V gene. The CDR3 spans 19 residues. V dropped 0 bases and J dropped 1; count of bases not matched to a gene: 11. CDR3 DNA: TGCGCCAGCAGCTTGGTACCCCTGGGACAGGGACTTTCTGGAAACACCATATATTTT. Translation: CASSLVPLGQGLSGNTIYF.

The chain has TRBV11-3 and TRBJ2-1; possibly TRBD2 for D (6 bases). Germline-derived CDR1 and CDR2 are SGHNT and YENEEA. The ends were cut back, 0 bases at V and 10 bases at J, with 10 bases in the middle. The CDR3 runs to 13 residues. CDR3 nucleotide sequence: TGTGCCAGCAGCTTAGAGTCCACTAGCGAGCAGTTCTTC. Translated: CASSLESTSEQFF. Using reference TRBV11-3 and TRBJ2-1 for the parts outside the CDR3, the full variable domain is EAGVVQSPRYKIIEKKQPVAFWCNPISGHNTLYWYLQNLGQGPELLIRYENEEAVDDSQLPKDRFSAERLKGVDSTLKIQPAELGDSAVYLCASSLESTSEQFFGPGTRLTVL.